These 20 T cell receptor beta chains were sequenced from one sample in a study of T-cell reconstitution after alpha-beta-depleted transplantation in children. Unique molecular identifiers were used to barcode this TCRbeta library. MiXCR, run by TCRdb on the PCR reads, gives a single entry per CDR3 protein. The top ten clones hold roughly 30% of a sample with tens of thousands of distinct CDR3 sequences, around 14% of them seen once. Here the sequenced sample was PBMCs, mostly from graft donor cells, taken 180 days after TCRalphabeta/CD19-depleted stem cell transplant. These receptors all come from a male patient aged 2-15 years who had a stem cell transplant for acute lymphoblastic leukemia, so the T cells may come from the graft donor.

This clonotype was recorded a few times. The chain couples TRBV7-2 to TRBJ1-4, with no clear D. The length of the CDR3 is 17 residues. The ends were cut back, 3 bases at V and 5 bases at J, with 19 bases in the middle. Germline V gives CDR1 SGHTA, CDR2 FQGNSA. The CDR3 here is CASSLDLAPSLNEKLFF. As DNA, the CDR3 is TGTGCCAGCAGCTTGGATCTGGCGCCAAGTTTAAATGAAAAACTGTTTTTT. Based on the CDR3 plus reference TRBV7-2 and TRBJ1-4, the full variable domain is GAGVSQSPSNKVTEKGKDVELRCDPISGHTALYWYRQSLGQGLEFLIYFQGNSAPDKSGLPSDRFSAERTGGSVSTLTIQRTQQEDSAVYLCASSLDLAPSLNEKLFFGSGTQLSVL.

This clonotype was counted at least ten times. The rearrangement uses TRBV13 and TRBJ2-7, with 7 bases aligning to TRBD2. The CDR3 contains 14 residues. Trimming at V came to 5 bases and at J to 6 bases, leaving 10 bases not matched to a gene. Germline V CDR1 and CDR2: PRHDT, FYEKMQ (reference sequence). CDR3 sequence reads: CASSPPRLASEQYF. Written as DNA, the CDR3 is TGTGCCAGCAGCCCCCCCCGACTAGCAAGCGAGCAGTACTTC.

This clonotype came up a few times. The CDR3 is CSALNEQFF. The CDR3 DNA sequence: TGCAGTGCCCTGAATGAGCAGTTCTTC. The rearrangement joins TRBV20-1 to TRBJ2-1; D is undetermined. The CDR3 length is 9 residues. Germline CDR1 DFQATT, CDR2 SNEGSKA (reference sequence). The V and J ends lost 6 bases and 7 bases respectively, with 4 bases between them.

V is TRBV21-1 and J is TRBJ2-7. TRBV21-1 is a listed pseudogene. The CDR3 loop spans 14 amino acids. CDR3 protein: CASSGSGSTDEQYF. DNA for the CDR3: TGTGCCAGCAGCGGCAGCGGGAGTACCGACGAGCAGTACTTC.

This chain connects TRBV10-3 to TRBJ2-5; 11 bases fit TRBD2. There are 18 residues in the CDR3. Germline-derived CDR1 and CDR2 are ENHRY and SYGVKD. Trimming took 0 bases from V and 0 from J; bases not matched to a gene: 6. The CDR3, as DNA: TGTGCCATCAGTGAGTCGAGACTAGCGGGATGGTACCAAGAGACCCAGTACTTC. Its translation is CAISESRLAGWYQETQYF.

This clonotype turned up a few times. V gene TRBV4-3 combines with J gene TRBJ2-7; the D gene is possibly TRBD1 (6 bases). This CDR3 contains 14 residues. Germline CDR1 LGHNA, CDR2 YSLEER. Between the trimmed V and J ends, which lost 4 bases and 4 bases, there was a span of 14 bases. In DNA, the CDR3 is TGCGCCAGCAGCCCCGGGACCAGGGGATACGAGCAGTACTTC. This sequence encodes CASSPGTRGYEQYF.

This clonotype was observed a handful of times. V gene TRBV5-6 combines with J gene TRBJ1-2; 8 bases match TRBD1. This CDR3 region has 15 residues. V was pared by 4 bases and J by 6 bases, with 11 bases of the junction left unmatched. Looked up from germline, CDR1 is SGHDT and CDR2 is YYEEEE. The chain's CDR3 is CASSLAPTGADGYTF. Here the CDR3 DNA reads TGTGCCAGCAGCCTCGCCCCGACAGGGGCGGATGGCTACACCTTC.

The J gene is TRBJ1-2, the V gene TRBV12-3 or TRBV12-4; D ambiguous. V was clipped by 2 bases and J by 8 bases, with 9 bases between them. The CDR3 totals 12 residues. CDR3 amino acids: CASSLWEYGYTF. The CDR3 bases are TGTGCCAGCAGTTTATGGGAGTACGGCTACACCTTC.

This clonotype was counted only a few times. The CDR3 DNA reads TGTGCCAGCAGCGTAGATGTAGGGGCCTTGGGGACCCAGTACTTC. It translates to CASSVDVGALGTQYF. The gene calls are TRBV9 and TRBJ2-5, with a tentative D call TRBD1 (5 bases). The length of the CDR3 is 15 residues. The germline gives CDR1 SGDLS, CDR2 YYNGEE. V shed 0 bases and J shed 7 bases, with 16 bases lying between them. The variable domain in full, completed from reference TRBV9 and TRBJ2-5, reads DSGVTQTPKHLITATGQRVTLRCSPRSGDLSVYWYQQSLDQGLQFLIQYYNGEERAKGNILERFSAQQFPDLHSELNLSSLELGDSALYFCASSVDVGALGTQYFGPGTRLLVL.

The V call is TRBV9, the J call TRBJ2-7; 10 positions match TRBD2. CDR3 length: 14 residues. Trimming took 2 bases from V and 7 from J; bases not matched to a gene: 6. Germline V gene data show CDR1 as SGDLS and CDR2 as YYNGEE. CDR3 protein: CASSVRLAGKEQYF. DNA of the CDR3: TGTGCCAGCAGCGTTCGACTAGCGGGTAAAGAGCAGTACTTC.

The CDR3 loop reads CASSLTRDSYEQYF. The CDR3 nucleotides are TGTGCCAGCAGCTTAACCCGGGACAGCTACGAGCAGTACTTC. The chain joins TRBV7-2 to TRBJ2-7, with 7 bases that match TRBD1. The J segment lost 3 bases and the V segment lost 2 bases, leaving 4 bases of the junction unmatched. This CDR3 spans 14 amino acids. CDR1 SGHTA and CDR2 FQGNSA come from the germline V gene.

This rearrangement joins TRBV10-3 to TRBJ2-7, with D perhaps matching TRBD1 (6 bases). Germline V gene sequence: CDR1 ENHRY, CDR2 SYGVKD. The V and J ends lost 3 bases and 0 bases respectively, with 9 bases between them. The CDR3 consists of 14 residues. CDR3 in amino acids: CAISEGQYSYEQYF. The CDR3, as DNA: TGTGCCATCAGTGAAGGACAGTACTCCTACGAGCAGTACTTC.

The V call is TRBV5-1, the J call TRBJ1-3; 11 bases align to TRBD1. This CDR3 is 17 amino acids long. The germline V gene encodes CDR1 SGHRS and CDR2 YFSETQ. V trimming: 4 bases; J trimming: 0 bases; junction bases outside the gene matches: 6. CDR3: CASSGTGGGYSGNTIYF. The CDR3 DNA reads TGCGCCAGCAGCGGGACAGGGGGAGGTTACTCTGGAAACACCATATATTTT.

The CDR3 sequence: CASSHGTGLYEQYF. As DNA, the CDR3 is TGCGCCAGCAGCCACGGGACAGGACTCTACGAGCAGTACTTC. The chain carries TRBV4-3 and TRBJ2-7; 8 bases are a match to TRBD1. The CDR3 is 14 residues long. The V gene's germline CDR1 is LGHNA and CDR2 YSLEER. V gave up 3 bases and J gave up 3 bases; unmatched junction bases: 4.

This clonotype was counted a few times. This chain joins TRBV7-2 and TRBJ1-2; 7 nucleotides line up with TRBD1. Germline loops: CDR1 SGHTA, CDR2 FQGNSA. The CDR3 has 14 residues. Trimming removed 1 base from V and 7 bases from J; junction bases left unmatched: 6. CDR3 nucleotide sequence: TGTGCCAGCAGCTTAGACAGGGGTTTGCCTGGCTACACCTTC. Translation gives CASSLDRGLPGYTF.

The table lists this clonotype with a few counts. This sequence joins TRBV5-6 and TRBJ1-1; perhaps TRBD1 as D (5 bases). Per germline, CDR1 SGHDT and CDR2 YYEEEE. This CDR3 spans 12 amino acids. V lost 0 bases and J lost 7, with 7 bases in between. As DNA, the CDR3 is TGTGCCAGCAGCTTGGGACAGAGTGAAGCTTTCTTT. Its protein is CASSLGQSEAFF. Variable domain in full (rest from reference TRBV5-6 and TRBJ1-1): DAGVTQSPTHLIKTRGQQVTLRCSPKSGHDTVSWYQQALGQGPQFIFQYYEEEERQRGNFPDRFSGHQFPNYSSELNVNALLLGDSALYLCASSLGQSEAFFGQGTRLTVV.

This clonotype was seen more than once but under ten times. The chain combines TRBV3-1 with TRBJ2-5; no reliable D call. Trimming left V 0 bases short and J 6 bases short, with 5 bases between. CDR1 and CDR2 from the germline V gene are LGHDT and YNNKEL (reference sequence). This CDR3 is 12 amino acids long. The DNA of the CDR3 is TGTGCCAGCAGCCAAGATTCGAAGACCCAGTACTTC. This gives the protein CASSQDSKTQYF.

The CDR3 sequence is CAMSRGPQDTQYF. Written as DNA, the CDR3 is TGTGCCATGAGCAGGGGTCCCCAGGATACGCAGTATTTT. V and J are TRBV10-3 and TRBJ2-3, with a tentative D call TRBD1 (6 bases). The V and J ends lost 9 bases and 6 bases respectively, with 16 bases between them. This CDR3 is built from 13 residues. Germline CDR1 and CDR2: ENHRY and SYGVKD.

The CDR3 region has the DNA TGCGCCAGCAGCCAAGATTACCCTAACGACTATGGCTACACCTTC. Protein: CASSQDYPNDYGYTF. The chain is built from TRBV4-3 and TRBJ1-2, with D hard to call. Germline CDR1 LGHNA, CDR2 YSLEER. The CDR3 runs to 15 residues. V lost 0 bases to trimming and J lost 3 bases, with 11 bases between them.

This clonotype was recorded many times. The chain recombines TRBV6-2 or TRBV6-3 with TRBJ2-2; 7 bases fit TRBD2. CDR1 is MNHEY, CDR2 SVGEGT, per germline. J lost 0 bases, V lost 0 bases, and 4 bases had no gene match. This CDR3 contains 17 residues. CDR3 coding DNA: TGTGCCAGCAGTTACTCTATAGCGGGCGCGAACACCGGGGAGCTGTTTTTT. Translating gives CASSYSIAGANTGELFF.